The rows below give T cell receptor beta chains drawn from one sample of a study of blood T cells in healthy people across ages. TCRdb redid the calling of the 5' RACE reads with MiXCR, one entry per CDR3 protein. The sample carries fewer than 2,000,000 distinct CDR3 sequences, about two fifths recorded once. The sample consisted of blood. The receptors here all came from a human donor in good health. CDR3s leave out the opening cysteine and the closing phenylalanine or tryptophan. Clone sizes are given selectively: once, few, many, or a class where the clone is expanded.

CDR3aa: ASSYVRGPSYEQY
abundance: NA
j_gene: TRBJ2-7
v_gene: TRBV6-5

CDR3aa: ASTWDNYGYT
abundance: NA
j_gene: TRBJ1-2
v_gene: TRBV12-3/TRBV12-4

CDR3aa: ASSQDGVSETQY
abundance: NA
j_gene: TRBJ2-5
v_gene: TRBV4-3

CDR3aa: ASSAGLNVLT
abundance: NA
j_gene: TRBJ2-6
v_gene: TRBV7-2

CDR3aa: ASLHPPRDGYT
abundance: few
j_gene: TRBJ1-2
v_gene: TRBV28

CDR3aa: ASSQGRASEQY
abundance: NA
j_gene: TRBJ2-7
v_gene: TRBV3-1

CDR3aa: ASSQDGGGADEQF
abundance: NA
j_gene: TRBJ2-1
v_gene: TRBV4-3

CDR3aa: ASSLARDSPFEF
abundance: few
j_gene: TRBJ2-1
v_gene: TRBV7-2

CDR3aa: SVGAIMNTEAF
abundance: once
j_gene: TRBJ1-1
v_gene: TRBV29-1

CDR3aa: VSKSGQFYGYT
abundance: NA
j_gene: TRBJ1-2
v_gene: TRBV12-3/TRBV12-4

CDR3aa: ASSPFTLPLH
abundance: NA
j_gene: TRBJ1-6
v_gene: TRBV28

CDR3aa: ASSYRLAHTVTQY
abundance: NA
j_gene: TRBJ2-3
v_gene: TRBV6-2/TRBV6-3

CDR3aa: SVVGPSNQLQH
abundance: NA
j_gene: TRBJ1-5
v_gene: TRBV29-1

CDR3aa: ASSKRQGPIAKNIQY
abundance: few
j_gene: TRBJ2-4
v_gene: TRBV12-3/TRBV12-4

CDR3aa: ASSESARDYEQY
abundance: NA
j_gene: TRBJ2-7
v_gene: TRBV10-2

CDR3aa: ASSEGYRSQPQH
abundance: NA
j_gene: TRBJ1-5
v_gene: TRBV2

CDR3aa: SASPGLGGTRQETQY
abundance: NA
j_gene: TRBJ2-5
v_gene: TRBV29-1

CDR3aa: SAPGRGRYNEQY
abundance: NA
j_gene: TRBJ2-4
v_gene: TRBV29-1

CDR3aa: ASIDYRDTQY
abundance: NA
j_gene: TRBJ2-3
v_gene: TRBV6-5

CDR3aa: SARDRVHSPLH
abundance: NA
j_gene: TRBJ1-6
v_gene: TRBV20-1

CDR3aa: ASSQELISTDTQY
abundance: few
j_gene: TRBJ2-3
v_gene: TRBV4-2

CDR3aa: ASSYSGGADEKLF
abundance: NA
j_gene: TRBJ1-4
v_gene: TRBV6-5

CDR3aa: ATERLARGGPGANVLT
abundance: few
j_gene: TRBJ2-6
v_gene: TRBV11-1

CDR3aa: SVEDPAGGQFADTQY
abundance: few
j_gene: TRBJ2-3
v_gene: TRBV29-1

CDR3aa: ASSPRGWAYEQY
abundance: few
j_gene: TRBJ2-7
v_gene: TRBV18

CDR3aa: ASSIGQARTLLSKNIQY
abundance: NA
j_gene: TRBJ2-4
v_gene: TRBV19

CDR3aa: ASSESGGGNTIY
abundance: NA
j_gene: TRBJ1-3
v_gene: TRBV12-3/TRBV12-4

CDR3aa: ASSLRRDSRTDTQY
abundance: NA
j_gene: TRBJ2-3
v_gene: TRBV7-2

CDR3aa: ASSDGDQPQH
abundance: NA
j_gene: TRBJ1-5
v_gene: TRBV7-8

CDR3aa: ASSLLAGTLADTQY
abundance: few
j_gene: TRBJ2-3
v_gene: TRBV5-5

CDR3aa: ASSLGGRDVAGANVLT
abundance: few
j_gene: TRBJ2-6
v_gene: TRBV7-2